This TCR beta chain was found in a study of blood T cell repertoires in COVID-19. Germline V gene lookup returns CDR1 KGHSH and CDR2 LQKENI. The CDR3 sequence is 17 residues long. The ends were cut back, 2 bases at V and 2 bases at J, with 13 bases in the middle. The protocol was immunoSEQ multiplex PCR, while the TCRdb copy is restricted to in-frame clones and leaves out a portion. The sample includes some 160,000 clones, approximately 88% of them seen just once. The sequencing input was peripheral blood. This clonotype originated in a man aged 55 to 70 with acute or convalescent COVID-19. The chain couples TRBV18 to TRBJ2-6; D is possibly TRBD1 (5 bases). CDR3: CASSPELDKTGANVLTF. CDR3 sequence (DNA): TGTGCCAGCTCACCAGAACTGGACAAAACTGGGGCCAACGTCCTGACTTTC.